This record covers a single T cell receptor beta chain. Its antigen is undetermined. This record comes from a study of cytomegalovirus exposure and HLA in healthy donors. Turning to the study itself: From HLA-typed donors, an early data release held approximately 85 million unique TCRs.

General study findings and limits: Altogether, 150 to 200 TCR beta chains were recorded as cytomegalovirus-associated.

The PCR made use of 60 Vbeta and 13 Jbeta primers. Assay used: immunoSEQ multiplex PCR; TCRdb lists only in-frame clones, some missing. The repertoire table contains some 200,000 clones. CDR1 is MNHNS, CDR2 SASEGT, per germline. The CDR3 has 15 residues. The ends lost 6 bases at V and 2 bases at J; junction bases unmatched: 3. The clonotype originates from a man aged 25-45 years in good health and CMV-seronegative. This sequence joins TRBV6-1 and TRBJ1-5; TRBD1 aligns across 11 bases. The sample comprised PBMCs. DNA of the CDR3: TGTGCCAGCAGCCGGACAGGGGGCGGCAATCAGCCCCAGCATTTT. Translating it yields CASSRTGGGNQPQHF.